Shown below are 15 T cell receptor beta chains from a single sample sequenced in a study of shared clonotypes between healthy human individuals. Sequencing was performed with immunoSEQ multiplex PCR; in TCRdb, only in-frame clones are kept and a portion is missing. The table records fewer than 650,000 clones, about 80% of them present only once. The material sequenced was PBMCs. The receptors derive from a middle-aged woman in good health. Some clones in this sample may be carry-over from other donors' samples.

The chain couples TRBV5-1 to TRBJ2-1; D ambiguous. This CDR3 has 12 amino acids. The germline gives CDR1 SGHRS, CDR2 YFSETQ. With 8 bases removed from V and 7 bases from J, the gap between germline ends came to 13 bases. The CDR3, as DNA: TGCGCCAGTGGATCAGTTGGTAATGAGCAGTTCTTC. This sequence encodes CASGSVGNEQFF.

The genes are TRBV11-2 and TRBJ1-1; D uncertain. Trimming took off 5 bases at V and 1 base at J, with 8 bases between the two ends. Germline CDR1 SGHAT, CDR2 FQNNGV. The CDR3 runs 13 residues. CDR3 nucleotide sequence: TGTGCCAGCAGCCCCTACAGGAACACTGAAGCTTTCTTT. It yields the protein CASSPYRNTEAFF.

A few counts support this clone. CDR3 residues: CASSRNLPIRGLREAFF. The CDR3 DNA reads TGTGCCAGCAGCCGCAACCTTCCCATCAGGGGGCTGAGAGAAGCTTTCTTT. The gene calls are TRBV7-2 and TRBJ1-1; 8 bases agree with TRBD1. V shed 5 bases, J shed 8 bases, and the junction held 19 bases outside the gene matches. The CDR3 totals 17 residues. CDR1 and CDR2 from the germline V gene are SGHTA and FQGNSA.

Comment on this clone: This CDR3 is missing its conserved last phenylalanine or tryptophan, likely due to a read error. The chain is built from TRBV7-9 and TRBJ2-7; tentatively, D is TRBD2 (6 bases). Germline V gene data show CDR1 as SEHNR and CDR2 as FQNEAQ (reference sequence). The CDR3 runs to 16 residues. The V end was cut by 5 bases, the J end by 7 bases, with 24 bases between. CDR3 in DNA: TGTGCCAGCAGCCCCCGGAGGGACCCCAGGCCGGGGGAGCAGTACTTA. Encoded protein: CASSPRRDPRPGEQYL.

V usage is TRBV28 and J usage is TRBJ2-1; no firm D call. The CDR3 sequence is 16 residues long. V lost 6 bases and J lost 5, with 20 bases in between. The germline CDR1 and CDR2 sequences are MDHEN and SYDVKM. The CDR3 bases are TGTGCCAGCAGAGCGAGAAGGACCACTCCCAACAATGAGCAGTTCTTC. Protein product: CASRARRTTPNNEQFF.

In its sample, this clone was seen a few times. The chain couples TRBV5-1 to TRBJ1-4; D gene ambiguous. CDR1 is SGHRS and CDR2 is YFSETQ in the germline V gene. This CDR3 has 13 amino acids. The V end was cut by 3 bases, the J end by 8 bases, with 11 bases between. CDR3 residues: CASSSGPLEKLFF. The DNA of the CDR3 is TGCGCCAGCAGCTCTGGACCACTGGAAAAACTGTTTTTT.

V gene TRBV18 combines with J gene TRBJ2-1, with 11 bases matching TRBD2. CDR1 and CDR2 from the germline V gene are KGHSH and LQKENI. The junction had 5 bases not matched to a gene; V was cut back by 3 bases and J by 4 bases. The CDR3 has 16 amino acids. The CDR3 DNA reads TGTGCCAGCTCACCCTTTAGCGGGAGGGGATACAATGAGCAGTTCTTC. Amino acid sequence: CASSPFSGRGYNEQFF. Filled out from reference TRBV18 and TRBJ2-1, the complete variable domain reads NAGVMQNPRHLVRRRGQEARLRCSPMKGHSHVYWYRQLPEEGLKFMVYLQKENIIDESGMPKERFSAEFPKEGPSILRIQQVVRGDSAAYFCASSPFSGRGYNEQFFGPGTRLTVL.

This clone was counted only a few times. This chain uses TRBV19 with TRBJ1-2, with 9 positions matching TRBD1. V was clipped by 1 base and J by 4 bases; unmatched bases: 10. This CDR3 is built from 17 residues. Per germline, CDR1 LNHDA and CDR2 SQIVND (reference sequence). The DNA for the CDR3 is TGTGCCAGTAGTATAGCTCTCGGGACAGGGAGTATCTATGGCTACACCTTC. This gives the protein CASSIALGTGSIYGYTF.

V usage is TRBV5-6 and J usage is TRBJ2-7, with 14 bases matching TRBD2. The CDR3 is made up of 16 amino acids. The germline V gene has CDR1 SGHDT and CDR2 YYEEEE. Trimming at V came to 3 bases and at J to 2 bases, leaving 4 bases not matched to a gene. Written as DNA, the CDR3 is TGTGCCAGCAGCTCGCCGGGACTAGCGGGGGCCTACGAGCAGTACTTC. As protein: CASSSPGLAGAYEQYF.

The rearrangement uses TRBV28 and TRBJ2-7; a weak D match, TRBD2 (7 bases). CDR1 and CDR2 from the germline V gene are MDHEN and SYDVKM. V lost 8 bases, J lost 9 bases, and 23 bases lay in between. CDR3 length: 14 residues. CDR3 DNA: TGTGCCAGCGCCAAGGGGGGGCCACCTTTCGGGCAGTACTTC. Amino acid sequence: CASAKGGPPFGQYF. Using reference TRBV28 and TRBJ2-7 for the parts outside the CDR3, the full variable domain is DVKVTQSSRYLVKRTGEKVFLECVQDMDHENMFWYRQDPGLGLRLIYFSYDVKMKEKGDIPEGYSVSREKKERFSLILESASTNQTSMYLCASAKGGPPFGQYFGPGTRLTVT.

This clone was counted many times. The same CDR3 also results from other DNA sequences found in this sample. The rearrangement joins TRBV29-1 to TRBJ2-7; D remains unclear. Per the germline V gene, CDR1 is SQVTM and CDR2 is ANQGSEA. Trimming removed 5 bases at V and 3 bases at J, with 5 bases between. CDR3 length equals 10 residues. The CDR3, as DNA: TGCAGCGTTCTAGGCTACGAGCAGTACTTC. Protein product: CSVLGYEQYF.

CDR3 DNA sequence: TGTGCCAGCAGCTTATACACGGGCTATGGCTACACCTTC. It is translated as CASSLYTGYGYTF. The V and J genes are TRBV7-8 and TRBJ1-2; no definite D call. Germline CDR1 and CDR2: SGHVS and FQNEAQ. Trimming took off 2 bases at V and 4 bases at J, with 8 bases between the two ends. The CDR3 is 13 residues long.

The chain employs TRBV19 and TRBJ2-7; 7 positions match TRBD1. Germline CDR1 and CDR2: LNHDA and SQIVND (reference sequence). Losses at the gene ends were 6 bases for V and 2 bases for J; bases not matched to a gene: 7. The CDR3 is made up of 14 amino acids. CDR3 in DNA: TGTGCCAGTAGAAAAAGACAGGGAACCTACGAGCAGTACTTC. It codes for CASRKRQGTYEQYF.

This chain uses TRBV11-3 with TRBJ1-6; D call uncertain. The V end lost 0 bases, the J end lost 7 bases, and 7 bases lay between the germline ends. The CDR3 totals 14 residues. CDR1 and CDR2 (germline): SGHNT, YENEEA. The CDR3 DNA reads TGTGCCAGCAGCTTAGAGCGGAAGAATTCACCCCTCCACTTT. Encoded protein: CASSLERKNSPLHF.

A few counts support this clone. Other DNA sequences in this sample translate to the same CDR3. V is TRBV11-2 and J is TRBJ2-5, with TRBD1 matching over 7 bases. The length of the CDR3 is 13 residues. CDR1 and CDR2 (germline): SGHAT, FQNNGV. The V and J ends lost 5 bases and 2 bases, in that order; junction bases with no gene match: 2. This chain's CDR3 is CASSPGQQETQYF. The CDR3 DNA reads as TGTGCCAGCAGCCCGGGACAGCAAGAGACCCAGTACTTC.